This paragraph reports one T cell receptor (beta chain). What it binds is not known. Molecular barcoding with unique molecular identifiers was used for the TCRbeta library. TCRdb re-called the PCR reads through MiXCR, storing one row per CDR3 protein. Here the sample spans about 420,000 distinct CDR3 sequences, around 15% being singletons. This sample is part of a study of T-cell reconstitution after alpha-beta-depleted transplantation in children. Study results and caveats: Diversity of TCRbeta at day 60 was high in some patients, arising from surviving recipient T cells and thymic progenitors. In patients about two months after transplant, alpha-beta T cells reportedly arose from several hundred expanded graft clones. T-cell counts and diversity at one year post-transplant came mainly from newly produced T cells.

This specimen consisted of PBMCs, mostly from graft donor cells, obtained 360 days after TCRalphabeta/CD19-depleted stem cell transplant. The sequence was collected from a boy younger than two who had a stem cell transplant for Wiskott-Aldrich syndrome, so the T cells may come from the graft donor.

Written as DNA, the CDR3 is TGCGCCAGCAGAGGGACATTCCTCTACGAGCAGTACTTC. Protein: CASRGTFLYEQYF. The chain couples TRBV5-1 to TRBJ2-7; maybe TRBD1 (6 bases). In germline, CDR1 is SGHRS, CDR2 YFSETQ. V was shortened by 5 bases and J by 3 bases, with 12 bases between the two germline ends. The CDR3 is made up of 13 amino acids.